Presented here are 3 T cell receptor beta chains from one specimen sequenced in a study of PD-L1 blockade in urothelial cancer. Stated time point: pretreatment peripheral blood. Repertoires were generated with immunoSEQ multiplex PCR, while TCRdb's copy carries only in-frame clones and drops some. The table shows 40,000 to 55,000 clones, with around 84% occurring only once. Sample: PBMCs, taken around atezolizumab (anti-PD-L1) treatment. The receptor set was obtained from a man in his 60s with urothelial cancer.

CDR3 sequence: CAMSRQGLGTEAFF. The CDR3 DNA reads as TGTGCCATGAGCCGACAGGGGTTGGGAACTGAAGCTTTCTTT. This chain links TRBV10-3 with TRBJ1-1; 8 nucleotides agree with TRBD1. CDR1 is ENHRY and CDR2 is SYGVKD in the germline V gene. This CDR3 is 14 amino acids long. The ends lost 9 bases at V and 5 bases at J; junction bases unmatched: 11.

The V and J genes are TRBV19 and TRBJ1-5; no clear D gene. V was pared by 3 bases and J by 2 bases, with 17 bases between. The CDR3 is made up of 17 amino acids. Germline-derived CDR1 and CDR2 are LNHDA and SQIVND (reference sequence). CDR3 region: CASSMAHRTLGNQPQHF. The CDR3 coding sequence is TGTGCCAGTAGTATGGCACACAGAACCCTCGGCAATCAGCCCCAGCATTTT.

This clone showed up just a few times. V is TRBV29-1 and J is TRBJ2-1; a possible D gene is TRBD2 (5 bases). CDR1 is SQVTM and CDR2 is ANQGSEA in the germline V gene. Trimming shortened V by 0 bases and J by 6 bases, and 9 bases separated the two germline ends. The CDR3 is 13 residues long. CDR3 sequence reads: CSVEEGRGNEQFF. The CDR3 nucleotides read TGCAGCGTTGAAGAAGGACGGGGCAATGAGCAGTTCTTC.